This TCR beta chain is drawn from a study of PD-L1 blockade in urothelial cancer. Study overall: Blood analysis occurred 3 weeks (second dose) and 6 weeks after treatment start. Reported median T cell count for blood samples was around 140,000.

Templates that were synthetic TCR analogs were spiked into each PCR. The protocol was immunoSEQ multiplex PCR, while the TCRdb copy is restricted to in-frame clones and leaves out a portion. The table shows roughly 100,000 clones, with around 85% occurring only once. The germline CDR1 and CDR2 sequences are SGDLS and YYNGEE. V gave up 0 bases and J gave up 2 bases, with 9 bases separating them. CDR3 size: 14 residues. The specimen was PBMCs, collected around atezolizumab (anti-PD-L1) treatment. This clonotype originated in a man in his fifties with urothelial cancer. V and J are TRBV9 and TRBJ2-7, with D hard to call. The CDR3 nucleotides read TGTGCCAGCAGCGTAGAACCAGGAACCTACGAGCAGTACTTC. It encodes CASSVEPGTYEQYF.